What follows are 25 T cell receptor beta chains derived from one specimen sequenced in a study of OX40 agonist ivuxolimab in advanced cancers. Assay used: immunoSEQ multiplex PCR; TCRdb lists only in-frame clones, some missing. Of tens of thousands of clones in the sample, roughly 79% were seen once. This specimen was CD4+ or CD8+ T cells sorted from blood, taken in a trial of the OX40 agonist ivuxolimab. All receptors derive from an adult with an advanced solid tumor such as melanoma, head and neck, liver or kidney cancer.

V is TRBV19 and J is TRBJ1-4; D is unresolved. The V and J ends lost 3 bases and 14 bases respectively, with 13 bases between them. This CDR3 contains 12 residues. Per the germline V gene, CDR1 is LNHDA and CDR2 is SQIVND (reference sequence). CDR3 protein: CASSISSGKLFF. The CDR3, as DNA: TGTGCCAGTAGTATCAGTAGCGGGAAGCTGTTTTTT.

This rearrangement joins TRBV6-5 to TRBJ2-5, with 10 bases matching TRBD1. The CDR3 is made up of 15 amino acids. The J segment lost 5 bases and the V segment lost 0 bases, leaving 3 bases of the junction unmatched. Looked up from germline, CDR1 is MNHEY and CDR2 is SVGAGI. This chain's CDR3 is CASSYSTGGAETQYF. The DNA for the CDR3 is TGTGCCAGCAGTTACTCGACAGGGGGCGCGGAGACCCAGTACTTC.

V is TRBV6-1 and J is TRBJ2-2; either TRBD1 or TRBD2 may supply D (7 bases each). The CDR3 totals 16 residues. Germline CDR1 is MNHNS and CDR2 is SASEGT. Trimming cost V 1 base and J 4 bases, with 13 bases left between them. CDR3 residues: CASSEERGDSTGELFF. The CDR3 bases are TGTGCCAGCAGTGAAGAACGGGGGGACAGCACCGGGGAGCTGTTTTTT.

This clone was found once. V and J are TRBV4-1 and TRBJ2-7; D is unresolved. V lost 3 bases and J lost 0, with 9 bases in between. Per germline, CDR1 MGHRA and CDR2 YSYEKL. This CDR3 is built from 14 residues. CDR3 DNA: TGCGCCAGCAGCCATAGACCCGACTCCTACGAGCAGTACTTC. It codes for CASSHRPDSYEQYF.

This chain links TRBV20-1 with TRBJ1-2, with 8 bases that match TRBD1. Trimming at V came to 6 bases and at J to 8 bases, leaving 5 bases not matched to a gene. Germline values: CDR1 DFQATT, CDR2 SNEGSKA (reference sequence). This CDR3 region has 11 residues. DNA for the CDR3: TGCAGTGCCCGGACAGGGTACGGCTACACCTTC. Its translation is CSARTGYGYTF.

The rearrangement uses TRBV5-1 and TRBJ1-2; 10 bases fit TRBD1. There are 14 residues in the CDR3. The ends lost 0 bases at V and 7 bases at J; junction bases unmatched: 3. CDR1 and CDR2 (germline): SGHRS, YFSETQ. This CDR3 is CASSLGTGGAGYTF. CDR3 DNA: TGCGCCAGCAGCTTGGGGACAGGGGGTGCTGGCTACACCTTC.

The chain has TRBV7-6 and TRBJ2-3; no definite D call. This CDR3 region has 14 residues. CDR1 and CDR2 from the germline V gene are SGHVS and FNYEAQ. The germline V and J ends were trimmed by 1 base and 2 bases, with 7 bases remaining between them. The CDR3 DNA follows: TGTGCCAGCAGCTTAGGTCGCAACACAGATACGCAGTATTTT. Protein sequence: CASSLGRNTDTQYF. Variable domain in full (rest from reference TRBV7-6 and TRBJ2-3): GAGVSQSPRYKVTKRGQDVALRCDPISGHVSLYWYRQALGQGPEFLTYFNYEAQQDKSGLPNDRFSAERPEGSISTLTIQRTEQRDSAMYRCASSLGRNTDTQYFGPGTRLTVL.

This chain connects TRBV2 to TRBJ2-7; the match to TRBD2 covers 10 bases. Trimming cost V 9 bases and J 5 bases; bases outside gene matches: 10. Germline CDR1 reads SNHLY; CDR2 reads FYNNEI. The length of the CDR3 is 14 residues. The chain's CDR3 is CASHWLAGVNEQYF. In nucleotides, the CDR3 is TGTGCCAGTCACTGGCTAGCGGGAGTCAACGAGCAGTACTTC.

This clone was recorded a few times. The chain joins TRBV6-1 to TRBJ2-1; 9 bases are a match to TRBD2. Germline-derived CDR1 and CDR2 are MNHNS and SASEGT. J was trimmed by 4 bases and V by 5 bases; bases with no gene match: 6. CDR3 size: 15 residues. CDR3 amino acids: CASSLAGGPYNEQFF. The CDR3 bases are TGTGCCAGCAGTCTGGCGGGGGGGCCGTACAATGAGCAGTTCTTC.

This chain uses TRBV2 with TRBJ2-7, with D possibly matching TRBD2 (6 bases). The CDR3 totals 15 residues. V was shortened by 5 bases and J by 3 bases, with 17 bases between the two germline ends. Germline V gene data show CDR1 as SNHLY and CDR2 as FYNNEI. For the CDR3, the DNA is TGTGCCAGCAGTCGCGGCGGGACGTCTTACTACGAGCAGTACTTC. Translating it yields CASSRGGTSYYEQYF.

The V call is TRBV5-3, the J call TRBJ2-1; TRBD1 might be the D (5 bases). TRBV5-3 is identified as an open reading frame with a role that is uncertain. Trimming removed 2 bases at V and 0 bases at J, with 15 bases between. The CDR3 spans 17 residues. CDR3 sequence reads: CARSFEGARGSYNEQFF. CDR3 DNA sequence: TGTGCCAGAAGCTTCGAAGGGGCGAGAGGCTCCTACAATGAGCAGTTCTTC.

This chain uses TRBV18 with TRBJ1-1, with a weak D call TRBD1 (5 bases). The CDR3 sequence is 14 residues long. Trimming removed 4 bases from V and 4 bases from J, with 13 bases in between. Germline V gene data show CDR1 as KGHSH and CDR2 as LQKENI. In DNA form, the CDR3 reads TGTGCCAGCTCACGGGGCGGCGGGAGCACTGAAGCTTTCTTT. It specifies CASSRGGGSTEAFF. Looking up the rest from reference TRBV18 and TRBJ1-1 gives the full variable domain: NAGVMQNPRHLVRRRGQEARLRCSPMKGHSHVYWYRQLPEEGLKFMVYLQKENIIDESGMPKERFSAEFPKEGPSILRIQQVVRGDSAAYFCASSRGGGSTEAFFGQGTRLTVV.

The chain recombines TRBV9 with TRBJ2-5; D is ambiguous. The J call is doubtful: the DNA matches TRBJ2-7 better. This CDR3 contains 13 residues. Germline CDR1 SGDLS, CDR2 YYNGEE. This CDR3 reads CASSVGGNYEQYF. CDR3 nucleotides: TGTGCCAGCAGCGTAGGTGGAAACTACGAGCAGTACTTC.

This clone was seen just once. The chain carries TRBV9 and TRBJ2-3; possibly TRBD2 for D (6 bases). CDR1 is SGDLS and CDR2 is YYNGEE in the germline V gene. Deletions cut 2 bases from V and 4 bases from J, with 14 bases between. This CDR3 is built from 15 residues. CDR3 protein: CASSVDSGAADTQYF. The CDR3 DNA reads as TGTGCCAGCAGCGTGGATTCGGGAGCAGCAGATACGCAGTATTTT.

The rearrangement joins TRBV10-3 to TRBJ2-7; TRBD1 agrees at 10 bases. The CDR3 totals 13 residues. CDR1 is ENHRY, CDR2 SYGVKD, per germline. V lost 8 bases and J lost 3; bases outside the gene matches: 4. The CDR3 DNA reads TGTGCCATCGCGGGACAGGGGATCTACGAGCAGTACTTC. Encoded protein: CAIAGQGIYEQYF.

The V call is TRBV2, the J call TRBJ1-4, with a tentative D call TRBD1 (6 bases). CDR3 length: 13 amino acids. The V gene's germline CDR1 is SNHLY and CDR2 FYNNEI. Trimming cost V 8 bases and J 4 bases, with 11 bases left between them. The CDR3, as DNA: TGTGCCAGCGGACAGAACTATAATGAAAAACTGTTTTTT. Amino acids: CASGQNYNEKLFF.

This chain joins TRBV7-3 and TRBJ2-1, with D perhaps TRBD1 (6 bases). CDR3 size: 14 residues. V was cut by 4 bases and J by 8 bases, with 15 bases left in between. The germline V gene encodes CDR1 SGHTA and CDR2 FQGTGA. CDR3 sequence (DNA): TGTGCCAGCAGCTCGAACCAGGGGAGCGATGAGCAGTTCTTC. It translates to CASSSNQGSDEQFF. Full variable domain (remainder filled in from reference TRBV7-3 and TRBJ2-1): GAGVSQTPSNKVTEKGKYVELRCDPISGHTALYWYRQSLGQGPEFLIYFQGTGAADDSGLPNDRFFAVRPEGSVSTLKIQRTERGDSAVYLCASSSNQGSDEQFFGPGTRLTVL.

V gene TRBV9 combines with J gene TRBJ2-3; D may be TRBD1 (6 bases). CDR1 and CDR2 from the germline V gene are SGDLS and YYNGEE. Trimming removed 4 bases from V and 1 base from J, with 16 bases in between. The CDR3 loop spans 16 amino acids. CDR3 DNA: TGTGCCAGCAGCTATGGGGGAAACAGGGGCACAGATACGCAGTATTTT. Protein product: CASSYGGNRGTDTQYF.

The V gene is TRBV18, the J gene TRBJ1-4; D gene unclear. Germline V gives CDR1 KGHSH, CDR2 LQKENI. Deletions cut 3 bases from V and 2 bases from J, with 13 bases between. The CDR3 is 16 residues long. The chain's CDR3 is CASSPSTGKTNEKLFF. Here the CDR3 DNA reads TGTGCCAGCTCACCTTCGACGGGGAAGACTAATGAAAAACTGTTTTTT.

CDR3 amino acids: CASSGPGQGGYEQYF. The CDR3 DNA follows: TGTGCCAGCAGTGGTCCGGGACAGGGCGGATACGAGCAGTACTTC. V is TRBV28 and J is TRBJ2-7, with 9 bases lining up with TRBD1. The CDR3 runs to 15 residues. V dropped 5 bases and J dropped 4; count of bases not matched to a gene: 9. Germline CDR1 is MDHEN and CDR2 is SYDVKM.

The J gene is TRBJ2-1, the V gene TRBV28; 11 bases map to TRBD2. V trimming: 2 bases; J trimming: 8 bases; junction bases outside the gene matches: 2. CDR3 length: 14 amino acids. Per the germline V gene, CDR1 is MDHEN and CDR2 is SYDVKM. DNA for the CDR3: TGTGCCAGCAGTTTAACTAGCGGGAGATATGAGCAGTTCTTC. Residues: CASSLTSGRYEQFF.

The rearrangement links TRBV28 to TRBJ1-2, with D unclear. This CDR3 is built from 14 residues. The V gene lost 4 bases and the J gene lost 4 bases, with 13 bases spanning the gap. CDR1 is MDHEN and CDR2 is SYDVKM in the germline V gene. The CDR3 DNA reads TGTGCCAGCAGTTCCGCCGGACTATTCTATGGCTACACCTTC. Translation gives CASSSAGLFYGYTF.

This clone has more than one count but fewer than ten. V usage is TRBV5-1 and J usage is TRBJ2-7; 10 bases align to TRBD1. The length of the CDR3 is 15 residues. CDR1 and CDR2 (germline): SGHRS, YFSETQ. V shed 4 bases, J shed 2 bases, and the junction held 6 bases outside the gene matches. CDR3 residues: CASSLGQGPPYEQYF. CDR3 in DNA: TGCGCCAGCAGCCTGGGACAGGGGCCACCCTACGAGCAGTACTTC.

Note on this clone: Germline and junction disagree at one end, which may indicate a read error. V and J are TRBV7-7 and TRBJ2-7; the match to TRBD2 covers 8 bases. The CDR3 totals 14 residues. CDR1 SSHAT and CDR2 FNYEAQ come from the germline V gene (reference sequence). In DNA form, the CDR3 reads TGTGCTAGCAGCCCCCAAGCGGGAGACGGCGAGCAGTACTTC. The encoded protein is CASSPQAGDGEQYF. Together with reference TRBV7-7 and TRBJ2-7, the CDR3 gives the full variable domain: GAGVSQSPRYKVTKRGQDVTLRCDPISSHATLYWYQQALGQGPEFLTYFNYEAQPDKSGLPSDRFSAERPEGSISTLTIQRTEQRDSAMYRCASSPQAGDGEQYFGPGTRLTVT.

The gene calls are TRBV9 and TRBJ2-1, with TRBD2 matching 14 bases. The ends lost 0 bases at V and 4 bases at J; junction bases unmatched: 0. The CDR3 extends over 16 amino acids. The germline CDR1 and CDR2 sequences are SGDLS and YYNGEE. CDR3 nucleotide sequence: TGTGCCAGCAGCGTAGGACTAGCGGGGGGGTACAATGAGCAGTTCTTC. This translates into CASSVGLAGGYNEQFF.